Below, one TCR beta chain is given with its context. Antigen unknown. This entry belongs to a study of regulatory T cells in long-lasting Graves disease. Findings and limits, study-wide: No thyroid tissue was studied; the work used peripheral blood only. Persistent disease exhibited a predilection for TRBV28, TRBJ1-2 and TRBJ2-5.

Sequencing libraries for TCR beta were prepared with iRepertoire HTBI primers and Arm-PCR of CDR3 regions. TCRdb used MiXCR to reprocess the multiplex PCR reads, holding one entry per CDR3 protein. The sample consists of approximately 400,000 distinct CDR3 sequences, about 23% of them appearing once. V lost 8 bases to trimming and J lost 3 bases, with 17 bases between them. CDR1 and CDR2 from the germline V gene are MNHNS and SASEGT. This CDR3 region has 15 residues. Time point in this sample: persistent/refractory GD, antithyroid drugs over 5 years with positive TRAb. Preparation of the TCR library used RNA extracted from PBMCs.

Sample: peripheral blood mononuclear cells (PBMCs), taken when the disease was refractory, from a patient treated with antithyroid drugs. The receptor's source is a woman in her thirties or forties with Graves disease. This rearrangement joins TRBV6-1 to TRBJ2-1; D is perhaps TRBD1 or TRBD2 (5 bases each). In DNA form, the CDR3 reads TGTGCCAGCGGGAGATCCAGGGTAAACTACAATGAGCAGTTCTTC. It specifies CASGRSRVNYNEQFF.